A selection of T cell receptor beta chains follows, all from one sample in a study of molecular identifiers for immune sequencing clone quantification. TCRdb reanalysed the PCR reads using MiXCR and keeps one entry per CDR3 protein. The repertoire includes 460,000 or so distinct CDR3 sequences, about 25% of them detected once, and around 0.79% sits in the top ten. Sample: naive CD8+ T cells from blood, with Jurkat cell RNA spiked in. These receptor sequences come from a human donor in good health. Some libraries in this study had Jurkat cell RNA spiked in. Each CDR3 is given with its conserved first and last residue. A D gene is named only where the DNA matches it firmly. Size is stated for part of the rows, as once, few or many counts, or as a class when the clone is expanded.

V gene: TRBV6-6; D gene: .; J gene: TRBJ1-5; clone size: many; CDR3 protein: CASSPLERNQPQHF; CDR3 DNA: TGTGCCAGCAGCCCCCTGGAACGCAATCAGCCCCAGCATTTT
V gene: TRBV5-6; D gene: .; J gene: TRBJ1-3; clone size: many; CDR3 protein: CASSLVTGGNTIYF; CDR3 DNA: TGTGCCAGCAGCTTGGTAACCGGTGGAAACACCATATATTTT
V gene: TRBV7-9; D gene: .; J gene: TRBJ2-1; clone size: many; CDR3 protein: CASTLRGPGSLSENEQFF; CDR3 DNA: TGTGCCAGCACCCTCAGAGGGCCCGGTTCTCTCTCGGAGAATGAGCAGTTCTTC
V gene: TRBV27; D gene: .; J gene: TRBJ1-5; clone size: many; CDR3 protein: CASSLSGGDQPQHF; CDR3 DNA: TGTGCCAGCAGTTTGTCCGGTGGCGATCAGCCCCAGCATTTT
V gene: TRBV4-3; D gene: TRBD2; J gene: TRBJ2-1; clone size: .; CDR3 protein: CTSSRHSTSGADNEQFF; CDR3 DNA: TGCACCAGCAGCCGACATTCGACTAGCGGGGCCGACAATGAGCAGTTCTTC
V gene: TRBV2; D gene: .; J gene: TRBJ2-7; clone size: .; CDR3 protein: CASSEALLPRRGYEQYF; CDR3 DNA: TGTGCCAGCAGTGAAGCGCTTCTACCACGGAGGGGCTACGAGCAGTACTTC
V gene: TRBV24-1; D gene: .; J gene: TRBJ2-5; clone size: .; CDR3 protein: CATSDLTGTETQYF; CDR3 DNA: TGTGCCACCAGTGATTTGACAGGTACAGAGACCCAGTACTTC
V gene: TRBV19; D gene: .; J gene: TRBJ1-5; clone size: .; CDR3 protein: CASLARSSAGNQPQHF; CDR3 DNA: TGTGCCAGTTTGGCCAGGTCGTCAGCGGGCAATCAGCCCCAGCATTTT
V gene: TRBV6-2/TRBV6-3; D gene: .; J gene: TRBJ1-1; clone size: many; CDR3 protein: CASSYTGLATEVFF; CDR3 DNA: TGTGCCAGCAGTTACACCGGGTTGGCCACTGAAGTTTTCTTT
V gene: TRBV10-3; D gene: .; J gene: TRBJ2-3; clone size: .; CDR3 protein: CAISEPGGALTDTQYF; CDR3 DNA: TGTGCCATCAGTGAACCTGGGGGGGCTCTCACAGATACGCAGTATTTT
V gene: TRBV20-1; D gene: TRBD2; J gene: TRBJ2-7; clone size: many; CDR3 protein: CSARREGSYEQYF; CDR3 DNA: TGCAGTGCTAGGAGGGAGGGCTCCTACGAGCAGTACTTC
V gene: TRBV4-1; D gene: .; J gene: TRBJ2-5; clone size: .; CDR3 protein: CASSQRRGGQETQYF; CDR3 DNA: TGCGCCAGCAGCCAGCGCAGGGGAGGACAAGAGACCCAGTACTTC
V gene: TRBV11-2; D gene: .; J gene: TRBJ2-2; clone size: few; CDR3 protein: CASSLGPGSGELFF; CDR3 DNA: TGTGCCAGCAGCTTAGGTCCTGGCAGCGGGGAGCTGTTTTTT
V gene: TRBV5-1; D gene: .; J gene: TRBJ2-7; clone size: .; CDR3 protein: CASSDVGTYEQYF; CDR3 DNA: TGCGCCAGCAGCGATGTTGGCACCTACGAGCAGTACTTC
V gene: TRBV4-3; D gene: .; J gene: TRBJ2-7; clone size: few; CDR3 protein: CASSLHRGEQYF; CDR3 DNA: TGCGCCAGCAGCCTCCATCGAGGGGAGCAGTACTTC
V gene: TRBV20-1; D gene: .; J gene: TRBJ1-1; clone size: .; CDR3 protein: CSARALGGLSGQAAAFF; CDR3 DNA: TGCAGTGCTAGAGCTTTAGGCGGTTTATCGGGGCAGGCTGCAGCTTTCTTT
V gene: TRBV6-1; D gene: .; J gene: TRBJ1-5; clone size: many; CDR3 protein: CASSELWTLSQPQHF; CDR3 DNA: TGTGCCAGCAGTGAACTCTGGACTCTCAGTCAGCCCCAGCATTTT
V gene: TRBV6-2/TRBV6-3; D gene: .; J gene: TRBJ2-5; clone size: few; CDR3 protein: CASSYLVLPSRKTQYF; CDR3 DNA: TGTGCCAGCAGTTATTTAGTACTCCCTAGCCGCAAGACCCAGTACTTC
V gene: TRBV29-1; D gene: .; J gene: TRBJ2-7; clone size: .; CDR3 protein: CSSISRGEQYF; CDR3 DNA: TGCAGCAGTATATCCCGGGGCGAGCAGTACTTC
V gene: TRBV4-3; D gene: .; J gene: TRBJ1-1; clone size: many; CDR3 protein: CASSPNRVREAFF; CDR3 DNA: TGCGCCAGCAGCCCGAACAGGGTGCGGGAAGCTTTCTTT
V gene: TRBV12-3/TRBV12-4; D gene: .; J gene: TRBJ1-2; clone size: many; CDR3 protein: CASSLAGGGSYGYTF; CDR3 DNA: TGTGCCAGCAGTTTGGCGGGGGGCGGCAGCTATGGCTACACCTTC
V gene: TRBV11-2; D gene: .; J gene: TRBJ2-7; clone size: few; CDR3 protein: CASSLTPLEQYF; CDR3 DNA: TGTGCCAGCAGCCTTACCCCCTTGGAGCAGTACTTC
V gene: TRBV9; D gene: TRBD1; J gene: TRBJ1-2; clone size: few; CDR3 protein: CASSVGDRGVGYTF; CDR3 DNA: TGTGCCAGCAGCGTAGGGGACAGGGGCGTGGGCTACACCTTC
V gene: TRBV4-1; D gene: TRBD1; J gene: TRBJ2-6; clone size: few; CDR3 protein: CASSQTGGRLSGANVLTF; CDR3 DNA: TGCGCCAGCAGCCAAACAGGGGGTAGGCTCTCTGGGGCCAACGTCCTGACTTTC
V gene: TRBV6-2/TRBV6-3; D gene: .; J gene: TRBJ2-7; clone size: many; CDR3 protein: CASSYPPRDSGEQYF; CDR3 DNA: TGTGCCAGCAGTTACCCGCCCCGGGACTCCGGCGAGCAGTACTTC
V gene: TRBV30; D gene: .; J gene: TRBJ2-1; clone size: .; CDR3 protein: CAWSVESTYNEQFF; CDR3 DNA: TGTGCCTGGAGTGTAGAGTCAACCTACAATGAGCAGTTCTTC
V gene: TRBV6-2/TRBV6-3; D gene: .; J gene: TRBJ2-1; clone size: .; CDR3 protein: CASSYAASPDEQFF; CDR3 DNA: TGTGCCAGCAGTTATGCGGCTTCGCCCGATGAGCAGTTCTTC
V gene: TRBV27; D gene: TRBD2; J gene: TRBJ2-3; clone size: .; CDR3 protein: CASSPWTSMASTDTQYF; CDR3 DNA: TGTGCCAGCAGCCCCTGGACTAGCATGGCTAGCACAGATACGCAGTATTTT
V gene: TRBV4-3; D gene: TRBD1; J gene: TRBJ2-7; clone size: .; CDR3 protein: CASSRDRGQYEQYF; CDR3 DNA: TGCGCCAGCAGCCGGGACAGGGGGCAGTACGAGCAGTACTTC
V gene: TRBV5-1; D gene: .; J gene: TRBJ2-7; clone size: once; CDR3 protein: CASSYGVRYELYF; CDR3 DNA: TGCGCCAGCAGCTACGGGGTTCGCTACGAGCTGTACTTC